A selection of T cell receptor beta chains follows, all from one sample in a study of shared clonotypes between healthy human individuals. Here immunoSEQ multiplex PCR was the method, and the copy in TCRdb shows in-frame clones only, minus some. The sample holds 740,000 or so clones; around 73% are singletons and the top ten take more than 1.5%. The sample was memory CD4+ T cells sorted from blood. Receptors originate from a woman in her 30s in good health. The CDR3 runs from the conserved cysteine through the conserved F or W. The D gene is left open where the match is weak. Size is omitted from some rows. Given values are once, few, many or a class for expanded clones.

>TRBJ2-2|15|NA|NA|TRBV7-9
TGTGCCAGCAGCTTAGCAGGGTGGGACACCGGGGAGCTGTTTTTT
CASSLAGWDTGELFF
>TRBJ1-5|16|TRBD1|NA|TRBV28
TGTGCCAGCAGCCGCTCGACAGGGGCACGTAATCAGCCCCAGCATTTT
CASSRSTGARNQPQHF
>TRBJ2-7|14|NA|few|TRBV5-1
TGCGCCAGCAGCTTCGGGGGACCCATTGACGAGCAGTACTTC
CASSFGGPIDEQYF
>TRBJ2-6|17|TRBD2|NA|TRBV19
TGTGCCAGTAATCCCGGCGGGAGGATGTCTGGGGCCAACGTCCTGACTTTC
CASNPGGRMSGANVLTF
>TRBJ2-2|13|NA|NA|TRBV16
TGTGCCAGCAGCCAATCAAGTCACGGGGAGCTGTTTTTT
CASSQSSHGELFF
>TRBJ2-2|16|NA|once|TRBV29-1
TGCAGCGTTGAAGTGGGCGGCAGGGGCCGGGCCGGGGAGCTGTTTTTT
CSVEVGGRGRAGELFF
>TRBJ2-2|14|NA|NA|TRBV9
TGTGCCAGCAGCGTCATCGAGGCCACCGGGGAGCTGTTTTTT
CASSVIEATGELFF
>TRBJ2-1|17|TRBD2|NA|TRBV5-6
TGTGCCAGCAGCTTTTTACCGGGACTAGCCGTCAAGCATGAGCAGTTCTTC
CASSFLPGLAVKHEQFF
>TRBJ2-3|16|TRBD2|NA|TRBV5-8
TGTGCCAGCAGCTTGGAGGTTGCGGGAGGGGCAGATACGCAGTATTTT
CASSLEVAGGADTQYF
>TRBJ1-2|15|NA|few|TRBV28
TGTGCCAGCAGCCCGAGTGGGTCCCGGAACGTAGGCTACACCTTC
CASSPSGSRNVGYTF
>TRBJ1-1|15|TRBD1|many|TRBV27
TGTGCCAGCAGTTTATTCGGGACAGCTAACACTGAAGCTTTCTTT
CASSLFGTANTEAFF
>TRBJ2-5|15|TRBD2|NA|TRBV7-8
TGTGCCAGCAGCTCCCGGGGAGGGAGATCGGAGACCCAGTACTTC
CASSSRGGRSETQYF
>TRBJ1-5|17|NA|NA|TRBV4-1
TGCGCCAGCAGCCGAGCCTGGGGACCGGGAGGTCCTCAGCCCCAGCATTTT
CASSRAWGPGGPQPQHF
>TRBJ2-5|13|NA|NA|TRBV6-6
TGTGCCAGCAGTCTACCTGTCCAAGAGACCCAGTACTTC
CASSLPVQETQYF
>TRBJ2-1|12|NA|NA|TRBV6-5
TGTGCCAGCAGCGAATACGACAATGAGCAGTTCTTC
CASSEYDNEQFF
>TRBJ2-5|14|NA|many|TRBV5-1
TGCGCCAGCAGCTTATCCGTTCACCAGGAGACCCAGTACTTC
CASSLSVHQETQYF